These 24 T cell receptor beta chains came from one sample sequenced in a study of T cell changes during pregnancy in multiple sclerosis. Using immunoSEQ multiplex PCR, the repertoire was profiled, and TCRdb retains in-frame clones only, with some absent. The sample yields more than 90,000 clones, around 90% seen once. The specimen comprised peripheral blood, sampled in the third trimester of pregnancy. All receptors derive from a female donor with multiple sclerosis, enrolled in a pregnancy study.

The chain employs TRBV5-8 and TRBJ2-7, with TRBD1 identical over 7 bases. Germline V gene sequence: CDR1 SGHTS, CDR2 YDEGEE. The CDR3 is 15 residues long. After removal of 4 bases from V and 4 bases from J, the junction contained 11 bases not matched to a gene. The CDR3 sequence is CASSVRQGSNYEQYF. CDR3 coding DNA: TGTGCCAGCAGCGTGCGACAGGGTTCGAATTACGAGCAGTACTTC.

The V call is TRBV15, the J call TRBJ1-2; weak D call: TRBD1 (5 bases). CDR1 and CDR2 (germline): LNHNV, YYDKDF (reference sequence). V lost 5 bases and J lost 8, with 15 bases in between. The CDR3 sequence is 13 residues long. The CDR3 spells CATSWGGTGGYTF. The CDR3 DNA sequence: TGTGCCACCAGCTGGGGGGGGACGGGAGGCTACACCTTC. The full variable domain, completed using reference TRBV15 and TRBJ1-2, is DAMVIQNPRYQVTQFGKPVTLSCSQTLNHNVMYWYQQKSSQAPKLLFHYYDKDFNNEADTPDNFQSRRPNTSFCFLDIRSPGLGDTAMYLCATSWGGTGGYTFGSGTRLTVV.

The J gene is TRBJ2-1, the V gene TRBV7-2, with 10 bases identical to TRBD2. In germline, CDR1 is SGHTA, CDR2 FQGNSA. J was trimmed by 6 bases and V by 4 bases; bases with no gene match: 9. CDR3 size: 16 residues. CDR3 residues: CASSSLSGRAPNEQFF. The CDR3 nucleotides are TGTGCCAGCAGCTCTCTGAGCGGGAGGGCCCCCAATGAGCAGTTCTTC. Full variable domain (rest looked up from reference TRBV7-2 and TRBJ2-1): GAGVSQSPSNKVTEKGKDVELRCDPISGHTALYWYRQSLGQGLEFLIYFQGNSAPDKSGLPSDRFSAERTGGSVSTLTIQRTQQEDSAVYLCASSSLSGRAPNEQFFGPGTRLTVL.

The CDR3 region is CASMPQGASWAEAFF. The CDR3 coding sequence is TGTGCCAGCATGCCTCAGGGGGCATCTTGGGCTGAAGCTTTCTTT. The chain links TRBV27 to TRBJ1-1; 8 positions match TRBD1. The CDR3 has 15 amino acids. J lost 6 bases, V lost 7 bases, and 13 bases had no gene match. Germline-derived CDR1 and CDR2 are MNHEY and SMNVEV (reference sequence).

This clone has only one observation. The chain joins TRBV5-8 to TRBJ1-1, with 8 bases matching TRBD1. The CDR3 length is 14 residues. Germline V gene lookup returns CDR1 SGHTS and CDR2 YDEGEE. V lost 3 bases, J lost 5 bases, and 6 bases stayed unmatched. This CDR3 is CASSSGQGATEAFF. Here the CDR3 DNA reads TGTGCCAGCAGCTCAGGACAGGGCGCGACTGAAGCTTTCTTT. Looking up the rest from reference TRBV5-8 and TRBJ1-1 gives the full variable domain: EAGVTQSPTHLIKTRGQQATLRCSPISGHTSVYWYQQALGLGLQFLLWYDEGEERNRGNFPPRFSGRQFPNYSSELNVNALELEDSALYLCASSSGQGATEAFFGQGTRLTVV.

The V gene is TRBV29-1, the J gene TRBJ2-7, with D possibly being TRBD1 (6 bases). This CDR3 region has 12 residues. The germline V gene has CDR1 SQVTM and CDR2 ANQGSEA. V lost 7 bases and J 2 bases, leaving 12 bases between the germline ends. The CDR3 sequence is CSGRDTAYEQYF. CDR3 DNA: TGCAGCGGACGGGACACCGCCTACGAGCAGTACTTC.

The chain couples TRBV27 to TRBJ2-1, with D hard to call. Germline CDR1 MNHEY, CDR2 SMNVEV (reference sequence). Between the trimmed V and J ends, which lost 5 bases and 5 bases, there was a span of 10 bases. The CDR3 length is 13 residues. The CDR3 sequence is CASSLYRNNEQFF. The CDR3, as DNA: TGTGCCAGCAGTCTTTACAGAAACAATGAGCAGTTCTTC.

The V and J genes are TRBV27 and TRBJ1-2; D gene uncertain. V was pared by 5 bases and J by 4 bases, with 14 bases between. This CDR3 is 14 amino acids long. The V gene's germline CDR1 is MNHEY and CDR2 SMNVEV (reference sequence). CDR3: CASSPGSPPYGYTF. CDR3 DNA: TGTGCCAGCAGTCCCGGGAGCCCGCCCTATGGCTACACCTTC.

This chain connects TRBV5-1 to TRBJ2-3, with 9 bases aligning to TRBD2. Per the germline V gene, CDR1 is SGHRS and CDR2 is YFSETQ. V shed 0 bases and J 2 bases; nucleotides not matched to a gene: 7. The CDR3 has 17 residues. CDR3 in amino acids: CASSLATSGFNTDTQYF. The CDR3 DNA sequence: TGCGCCAGCAGCTTGGCGACTAGCGGATTCAACACAGATACGCAGTATTTT. Based on the CDR3 plus reference TRBV5-1 and TRBJ2-3, the full variable domain is KAGVTQTPRYLIKTRGQQVTLSCSPISGHRSVSWYQQTPGQGLQFLFEYFSETQRNKGNFPGRFSGRQFSNSRSEMNVSTLELGDSALYLCASSLATSGFNTDTQYFGPGTRLTVL.

The V gene is TRBV30, the J gene TRBJ2-7; 12 nucleotides match TRBD1. CDR3 length equals 13 residues. With 4 bases clipped from V and 7 bases from J, the junction kept 5 bases outside the gene matches. CDR1 and CDR2 from the germline V gene are GTSNPN and SVGIG (reference sequence). CDR3 DNA: TGTGCCTGGACGGGACAGGGGGCGGGAGAGCAGTACTTC. Translation gives CAWTGQGAGEQYF.

This chain uses TRBV19 with TRBJ2-3; 7 bases line up with TRBD1. Germline V CDR1 and CDR2: LNHDA, SQIVND (reference sequence). This CDR3 is 14 amino acids long. V shed 5 bases, J shed 0 bases, and the junction held 2 bases outside the gene matches. The CDR3 bases are TGTGCCAGTAGTGGACAGGTGAGCACAGATACGCAGTATTTT. Its protein is CASSGQVSTDTQYF. Filled out from reference TRBV19 and TRBJ2-3, the complete variable domain reads DGGITQSPKYLFRKEGQNVTLSCEQNLNHDAMYWYRQDPGQGLRLIYYSQIVNDFQKGDIAEGYSVSREKKESFPLTVTSAQKNPTAFYLCASSGQVSTDTQYFGPGTRLTVL.

The chain has TRBV27 and TRBJ2-3; 7 nucleotides line up with TRBD1. This CDR3 is 13 amino acids long. V shed 6 bases, J shed 4 bases, and the junction held 4 bases outside the gene matches. CDR1 MNHEY and CDR2 SMNVEV come from the germline V gene (reference sequence). CDR3 loop: CASRSGTADTQYF. CDR3 DNA sequence: TGTGCCAGCAGATCAGGGACAGCAGATACGCAGTATTTT.

This clone was seen a few times. The CDR3 is CASSIPGGGEQYF. The CDR3 DNA is TGTGCCAGCAGCATTCCGGGCGGGGGCGAGCAGTACTTC. The chain is built from TRBV7-2 and TRBJ2-7, with 7 bases matching TRBD2. Germline V gives CDR1 SGHTA, CDR2 FQGNSA. Trimming removed 5 bases from V and 6 bases from J; junction bases left unmatched: 7. The CDR3 contains 13 residues.

The chain links TRBV5-1 to TRBJ1-4; 8 bases map to TRBD1. This CDR3 has 15 amino acids. Per germline, CDR1 SGHRS and CDR2 YFSETQ. The J segment lost 3 bases and the V segment lost 4 bases, leaving 5 bases of the junction unmatched. The CDR3 is CASSPRTGSNEKLFF. In nucleotides, the CDR3 is TGCGCCAGCAGCCCGAGGACAGGGTCTAATGAAAAACTGTTTTTT.

CDR3 DNA sequence: TGTGCCACCAGCCGGACAGGGGTGTCCGGGGAGCTGTTTTTT. Translated, it gives CATSRTGVSGELFF. The J gene is TRBJ2-2, the V gene TRBV15; 9 nucleotides align to TRBD1. V was clipped by 5 bases and J by 6 bases; unmatched bases: 4. The CDR3 runs 14 residues. Germline V gene data show CDR1 as LNHNV and CDR2 as YYDKDF (reference sequence).

This clone came up a few times. V gene TRBV5-1 combines with J gene TRBJ1-1, with TRBD1 as a possible D gene (6 bases). V was shortened by 0 bases and J by 6 bases, with 15 bases between the two germline ends. Germline V CDR1 and CDR2: SGHRS, YFSETQ. The CDR3 is 15 residues long. Here the CDR3 DNA reads TGCGCCAGCAGCTTGGTTTGGGGTGGACAGTCTGAAGCTTTCTTT. Residues: CASSLVWGGQSEAFF.

V is TRBV2 and J is TRBJ2-5; TRBD1 agrees at 8 bases. CDR1 is SNHLY, CDR2 FYNNEI, per germline. Trimming took 6 bases from V and 2 from J; bases not matched to a gene: 5. This CDR3 comprises 14 residues. CDR3 sequence: CASRKTGGQETQYF. CDR3 coding DNA: TGTGCCAGCAGGAAAACAGGGGGACAAGAGACCCAGTACTTC.

The J gene is TRBJ2-1, the V gene TRBV11-3, with TRBD2 identical over 7 bases. Germline V gene data show CDR1 as SGHNT and CDR2 as YENEEA. This CDR3 region has 16 residues. Losses at the gene ends were 1 base for V and 2 bases for J; bases not matched to a gene: 5. The CDR3 sequence is CASSLASGSTYNEQFF. CDR3 nucleotide sequence: TGTGCCAGCAGCTTAGCTAGCGGTAGCACCTACAATGAGCAGTTCTTC.

The chain has TRBV4-2 and TRBJ2-1; D may be TRBD1 (5 bases). Per germline, CDR1 LGHNA and CDR2 YNFKEQ. The CDR3 loop spans 17 amino acids. V dropped 4 bases and J dropped 6 bases, with 22 bases sitting between them. The CDR3 DNA follows: TGTGCCAGCAGCCCCCTTTCGACAGCCTTAAGGGCCAATGAGCAGTTCTTC. Its protein is CASSPLSTALRANEQFF.

The J gene is TRBJ2-5, the V gene TRBV30; 10 bases match TRBD2. V was pared by 2 bases and J by 5 bases, with 2 bases of the junction left unmatched. Germline values: CDR1 GTSNPN, CDR2 SVGIG (reference sequence). The CDR3 has 13 amino acids. The CDR3, as DNA: TGTGCCTGGAGTAGCGGGGGGGCCGAGACCCAGTACTTC. Translation: CAWSSGGAETQYF.

The J gene is TRBJ2-2, the V gene TRBV4-2, with a tentative D call TRBD1 (5 bases). This CDR3 contains 19 residues. The V end lost 3 bases, the J end lost 2 bases, and 22 bases lay between the germline ends. The V gene's germline CDR1 is LGHNA and CDR2 YNFKEQ. The DNA of the CDR3 is TGTGCCAGCAGCCAGGAAGCCCCCTCAGGGCTAGGAAACACCGGGGAGCTGTTTTTT. Amino acids: CASSQEAPSGLGNTGELFF.

A single count supports this clone. J is TRBJ2-1 and V is TRBV7-2; 9 nucleotides match TRBD2. The CDR3 loop spans 16 amino acids. With V trimmed by 0 bases and J by 0 bases, 0 bases remained unmatched. CDR1 and CDR2 from the germline V gene are SGHTA and FQGNSA. The CDR3 region has the DNA TGTGCCAGCAGCTTAGCTAGCGGGGGCTCCTACAATGAGCAGTTCTTC. It encodes CASSLASGGSYNEQFF.

V is TRBV28 and J is TRBJ2-6, with 10 bases aligning to TRBD1. This CDR3 contains 17 residues. The germline CDR1 and CDR2 sequences are MDHEN and SYDVKM. The ends lost 4 bases at V and 1 base at J; junction bases unmatched: 4. The CDR3 loop is CASSSGTGESGANVLTF. For the CDR3, the DNA is TGTGCCAGCAGTTCCGGGACAGGGGAGTCTGGGGCCAACGTCCTGACTTTC.

Regarding this clone: This sample also contains other DNA sequences that code for the same CDR3. The chain carries TRBV2 and TRBJ1-3; D perhaps matches TRBD1 (6 bases). The CDR3 is made up of 13 amino acids. The germline CDR1 and CDR2 sequences are SNHLY and FYNNEI. The ends were cut back, 6 bases at V and 0 bases at J, with 6 bases in the middle. Here the CDR3 reads CASRQGSGNTIYF. In DNA form, the CDR3 reads TGTGCCAGCAGACAGGGCTCTGGAAACACCATATATTTT.